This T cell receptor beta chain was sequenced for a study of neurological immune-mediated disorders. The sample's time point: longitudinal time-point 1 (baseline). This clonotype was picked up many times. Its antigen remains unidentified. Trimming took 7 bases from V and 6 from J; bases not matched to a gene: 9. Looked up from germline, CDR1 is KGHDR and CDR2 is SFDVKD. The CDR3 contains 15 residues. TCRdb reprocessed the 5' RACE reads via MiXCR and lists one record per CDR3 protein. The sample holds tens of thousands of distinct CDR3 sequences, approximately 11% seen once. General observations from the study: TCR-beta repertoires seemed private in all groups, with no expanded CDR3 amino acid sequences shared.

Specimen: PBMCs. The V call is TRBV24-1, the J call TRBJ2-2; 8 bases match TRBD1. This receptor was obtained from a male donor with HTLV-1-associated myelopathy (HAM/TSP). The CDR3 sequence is CATSIPSGGPGELFF. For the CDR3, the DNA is TGTGCCACCAGCATCCCCTCAGGGGGCCCCGGGGAGCTGTTTTTT.